This T cell receptor beta chain was obtained from a study of cytomegalovirus exposure and HLA in healthy donors (dated by TCRdb to the late 2010s). Regarding the complete study: The 550 to 750 repertoires of the first cohort and the 95 to 150 validation repertoires were produced on the same platform, according to a later analysis. The aim of the study was to test whether cataloging public T cell receptors could identify signatures of past pathogen exposure. A separate validation cohort of over a hundred different subjects was used in addition to the approximately 700-subject first cohort. To predict cytomegalovirus infection status, the study brought together high-throughput TCR immunosequencing, statistical association of individual TCRs with disease status, and machine learning.

Library preparation used the immunoSEQ multiplex PCR assay. In the paper's pipeline: A statistical classification framework was developed to diagnose cytomegalovirus status using the catalog of TCR beta chain sequences. Sourced from immuneACCESS, this table was stored by TCRdb with only in-frame sequences that have V and J called. A share of the clones is absent; for the studies checked, an unresolved V gene accounts for under half, and the remainder has no known explanation. Clonal size and the V and J genes are those of that table, whereas D and trimming came from the DNA. In this sample the table shows about 130,000 clones, around 96% of which occur a single time. The ten biggest clones cover less than 2% of the sample. The CDR3 runs 17 residues from the cysteine to the phenylalanine. Just the 51-base CDR3 DNA is kept, in frame starting at base 1. The germline V gene (reference sequence) specifies LNHNV as CDR1 and YYDKDF as CDR2. The germline V end is reduced by 4 bases and the J end by 2 bases; junction bases left unmatched: 7.

Study-wide conclusions, independent of this receptor: Across donors, most TCR sequences were observed very rarely, whereas some public TCRs were present in many individuals. In vitro tests confirmed that three of the cytomegalovirus-associated TCR beta chains recognize cytomegalovirus antigens. The authors suggested that the approach could potentially be extended to other disease states and immunological phenotypes. All 120 or so repertoires were used to score co-occurrence in the validation cohort in a later analysis, because that analysis had no HLA typing for the cohort. The study listed 150 to 200 TCR beta chains as associated with cytomegalovirus. Subsequent analysis determined that TCRs grouped into clusters in the first cohort also showed a tendency toward co-occurrence across the 130 or so validation repertoires, and approximately 93% of cluster scores exceeded 0. Cytomegalovirus status was reported to be diagnosed by the classifier with high specificity and sensitivity in both the original and validation cohorts.

Separate from the roughly 630-subject first cohort, the validation cohort of 120 subjects was the group to which the donors belonged. As to this clone: Its antigen is unknown. No base qualities exist here, and no much larger clone lies one base off it.

Sequencing was performed on PBMCs. The rearrangement combines TRBV15 with TRBJ2-3; 12 middle bases align to TRBD2. The clonotype was recovered from a man aged 18 to 29 in good health and CMV-seronegative. The DNA sequence reads TGTGCCACCAGCAATCCCCGACTAGCGGGGGCCACAGATACGCAGTATTTT. Its product reads: CATSNPRLAGATDTQYF.